The rows below give T cell receptor beta chains drawn from one sample of a study of blood T cell repertoires in COVID-19. Clones were read by immunoSEQ multiplex PCR, and TCRdb kept only the in-frame ones, dropping some. This table has fewer than 200,000 clones, around 81% appearing once. Sequenced material: peripheral blood. The receptors stem from a middle-aged woman with COVID-19, enrolled during active disease. CDR3s include the opening cysteine and the closing phenylalanine or tryptophan. A D gene is named only where the DNA matches it firmly. Clone size appears in some rows only: once, few, many, or a class for an expanded clone.

j_call: TRBJ1-3; clone_size: .; d_call: .; v_call: TRBV6-1; cdr3_nt: TGTGCCAGCAGTGGCTTGGACAGTCGCTCTGGAAACACCATATATTTT; cdr3_aa: CASSGLDSRSGNTIYF
j_call: TRBJ2-5; clone_size: .; d_call: TRBD2; v_call: TRBV24-1; cdr3_nt: TGTGCCACCAACCCCGGAAGCCGGGGGGGAGAGACCCAGTACTTC; cdr3_aa: CATNPGSRGGETQYF
j_call: TRBJ2-5; clone_size: few; d_call: TRBD1; v_call: TRBV2; cdr3_nt: TGTGCCAGCAGTTCGACAGGGGTCGGTGAGACCCAGTACTTC; cdr3_aa: CASSSTGVGETQYF
j_call: TRBJ2-1; clone_size: .; d_call: TRBD2; v_call: TRBV29-1; cdr3_nt: TGCAGCGTTGAAGATTTTAGACTAGCGGTCTACAATGAGCAGTTCTTC; cdr3_aa: CSVEDFRLAVYNEQFF
j_call: TRBJ1-6; clone_size: .; d_call: .; v_call: TRBV27; cdr3_nt: TGTGCCAGCAGTTTGATTCCTCGGCGGAGTAATTCACCCCTCCACTTT; cdr3_aa: CASSLIPRRSNSPLHF
j_call: TRBJ1-1; clone_size: .; d_call: TRBD1; v_call: TRBV5-4; cdr3_nt: TGTGCCAGCAGCAACAGGGGGCCATCTGAAGCTTTCTTT; cdr3_aa: CASSNRGPSEAFF
j_call: TRBJ2-3; clone_size: .; d_call: TRBD2; v_call: TRBV7-3; cdr3_nt: TGTGCCAGCAGCTTAACTGGGGGGGACGCAGATACGCAGTATTTT; cdr3_aa: CASSLTGGDADTQYF
j_call: TRBJ1-5; clone_size: .; d_call: TRBD1; v_call: TRBV18; cdr3_nt: TGTGCCAGCTCGGGACAGGGTAGCAATCAGCCCCAGCATTTT; cdr3_aa: CASSGQGSNQPQHF
j_call: TRBJ2-1; clone_size: .; d_call: TRBD1; v_call: TRBV27; cdr3_nt: TGTGCCAGCAGACTGGACAGGGACCCCTACAATGAGCAGTTCTTC; cdr3_aa: CASRLDRDPYNEQFF
j_call: TRBJ1-6; clone_size: once; d_call: .; v_call: TRBV30; cdr3_nt: TGTGCCTGGAGTGGACAGAACAAGACACCCCTCCACTTT; cdr3_aa: CAWSGQNKTPLHF
j_call: TRBJ2-2; clone_size: .; d_call: TRBD2; v_call: TRBV3-1/TRBV3-2; cdr3_nt: TGTGCCAGCAGCCCGCGGAGGGAGGGCACCGGGGAGCTGTTTTTT; cdr3_aa: CASSPRREGTGELFF
j_call: TRBJ2-5; clone_size: .; d_call: TRBD1; v_call: TRBV12-5; cdr3_nt: TGTGCTAGTGCCAGGGACAGTGAGGAGACCCAGTACTTC; cdr3_aa: CASARDSEETQYF
j_call: TRBJ1-2; clone_size: .; d_call: .; v_call: TRBV9; cdr3_nt: TGTGCCAGCAGCGTAGCTACAGGTGCCCAGTATGGCTACACCTTC; cdr3_aa: CASSVATGAQYGYTF
j_call: TRBJ2-1; clone_size: .; d_call: .; v_call: TRBV7-9; cdr3_nt: TGTGCCAGCAGCTTGGTTGCTCCTACAGGGGAGCAGTTCTTC; cdr3_aa: CASSLVAPTGEQFF
j_call: TRBJ1-2; clone_size: .; d_call: TRBD1; v_call: TRBV4-1; cdr3_nt: TGCGCCAGCAGCCAAGTTTGGGGACAGTACGATAACTATGGCTACACCTTC; cdr3_aa: CASSQVWGQYDNYGYTF
j_call: TRBJ2-5; clone_size: .; d_call: TRBD2; v_call: TRBV5-4; cdr3_nt: TGTGCCAGCAGCCCGAGCGGGACCCCCTACGCCCAGTACTTC; cdr3_aa: CASSPSGTPYAQYF
j_call: TRBJ2-3; clone_size: few; d_call: .; v_call: TRBV7-3; cdr3_nt: TGTGCCAGCAGCCCACGAGGCACAGATACGCAGTATTTT; cdr3_aa: CASSPRGTDTQYF
j_call: TRBJ2-1; clone_size: .; d_call: TRBD2; v_call: TRBV15; cdr3_nt: TGTGCCACCAGCAGAGAGCCTAGCGGGACGCCCCAGGATGAGCAGTTCTTC; cdr3_aa: CATSREPSGTPQDEQFF
j_call: TRBJ2-3; clone_size: .; d_call: .; v_call: TRBV7-9; cdr3_nt: TGTGCCAGCAGCTTCGGGACTCTAAACACAGATACGCAGTATTTT; cdr3_aa: CASSFGTLNTDTQYF
j_call: TRBJ1-4; clone_size: .; d_call: .; v_call: TRBV5-1; cdr3_nt: TGCGCCAGCAGCCCTGGACAGATTCAAAGGAATGAAAAACTGTTTTTT; cdr3_aa: CASSPGQIQRNEKLFF
j_call: TRBJ2-5; clone_size: .; d_call: TRBD2; v_call: TRBV28; cdr3_nt: TGTGCCAGCAGCATGGGACTAAAGACCCAGTACTTC; cdr3_aa: CASSMGLKTQYF
j_call: TRBJ2-7; clone_size: .; d_call: TRBD2; v_call: TRBV9; cdr3_nt: TGTGCCAGCAGCGTAGCTAGCGGGAAATCCTACGAGCAGTACTTC; cdr3_aa: CASSVASGKSYEQYF
j_call: TRBJ1-2; clone_size: .; d_call: .; v_call: TRBV29-1; cdr3_nt: TGCAGCGTTCAGACTACCAATTATGGCTACACCTTC; cdr3_aa: CSVQTTNYGYTF
j_call: TRBJ2-7; clone_size: few; d_call: .; v_call: TRBV27; cdr3_nt: TGTGCCAGCAGTTTGAGTCCCTCCTACGAGCAGTACTTC; cdr3_aa: CASSLSPSYEQYF
j_call: TRBJ2-7; clone_size: .; d_call: .; v_call: TRBV19; cdr3_nt: TGTGCCAGTAGTATAGGCAGAACCTACGAGCAGTACTTC; cdr3_aa: CASSIGRTYEQYF
j_call: TRBJ1-1; clone_size: .; d_call: .; v_call: TRBV28; cdr3_nt: TGTGCCAGCAGTTTAGACCAGGCTGAAGCTTTCTTT; cdr3_aa: CASSLDQAEAFF
j_call: TRBJ2-1; clone_size: few; d_call: TRBD2; v_call: TRBV6-6; cdr3_nt: TGTGCCAGCATTCAAGGCGGCGGGGGATACTACAATGAGCAGTTCTTC; cdr3_aa: CASIQGGGGYYNEQFF
j_call: TRBJ2-1; clone_size: .; d_call: .; v_call: TRBV28; cdr3_nt: TGTGCCAGCAGCAGGGCAGCTTATGAGCAGTTCTTC; cdr3_aa: CASSRAAYEQFF
j_call: TRBJ2-5; clone_size: .; d_call: TRBD2; v_call: TRBV11-2; cdr3_nt: TGTGCCAGCAGCTTATTCACTGGCGGGGGCCAAGAGACCCAGTACTTC; cdr3_aa: CASSLFTGGGQETQYF
j_call: TRBJ2-2; clone_size: .; d_call: .; v_call: TRBV27; cdr3_nt: TGTGCCAGCAGTGAACAGGGATACGGGGAGCTGTTTTTT; cdr3_aa: CASSEQGYGELFF
j_call: TRBJ2-1; clone_size: .; d_call: TRBD2; v_call: TRBV7-2; cdr3_nt: TGTGCCAGCAGCCGGCTTGCGGGGGGAACATACAATGAGCAGTTCTTC; cdr3_aa: CASSRLAGGTYNEQFF
j_call: TRBJ2-2; clone_size: once; d_call: .; v_call: TRBV5-1; cdr3_nt: TGCGCCAGCAGCTTGGGACAGAACACCGGGGAGCTGTTTTTT; cdr3_aa: CASSLGQNTGELFF
j_call: TRBJ2-1; clone_size: .; d_call: TRBD2; v_call: TRBV7-9; cdr3_nt: TGTGCCAGCAGCCCCTTGGGGAGCGGGGGTTACAATGAGCAGTTCTTC; cdr3_aa: CASSPLGSGGYNEQFF
j_call: TRBJ2-3; clone_size: .; d_call: TRBD1; v_call: TRBV5-1; cdr3_nt: TGCGCCAGCACCCGGACAGGGACCCTCACAGATACGCAGTATTTT; cdr3_aa: CASTRTGTLTDTQYF
j_call: TRBJ1-2; clone_size: .; d_call: TRBD1; v_call: TRBV7-9; cdr3_nt: TGTGCCAGCAGCTTATCAGGGGGCGAGGCTAACTATGGCTACACCTTC; cdr3_aa: CASSLSGGEANYGYTF
j_call: TRBJ1-1; clone_size: .; d_call: .; v_call: TRBV5-4; cdr3_nt: TGTGCCAGCAGCGGACAGATGAACACTGAAGCTTTCTTT; cdr3_aa: CASSGQMNTEAFF
j_call: TRBJ1-4; clone_size: .; d_call: .; v_call: TRBV2; cdr3_nt: TGTGCCAGCAGTGAAAGGGGCATAGGTGAAAAACTGTTTTTT; cdr3_aa: CASSERGIGEKLFF
j_call: TRBJ1-6; clone_size: .; d_call: TRBD1; v_call: TRBV19; cdr3_nt: TGTGCCAGTGGGAACAGGGGGCATTCACCCCTCCACTTT; cdr3_aa: CASGNRGHSPLHF
j_call: TRBJ1-3; clone_size: .; d_call: .; v_call: TRBV9; cdr3_nt: TGTGCCAGCAGCGAATTGAGCTCTGGAAACACCATATATTTT; cdr3_aa: CASSELSSGNTIYF
j_call: TRBJ1-2; clone_size: .; d_call: TRBD1; v_call: TRBV2; cdr3_nt: TGTGCCAGCGAGACAGGGGGCGAGGCTTATGGCTACACCTTC; cdr3_aa: CASETGGEAYGYTF
j_call: TRBJ1-4; clone_size: few; d_call: TRBD1; v_call: TRBV2; cdr3_nt: TGTGCCAGCAGTCTCCGACAGGGGAGGACTAATGAAAAACTGTTTTTT; cdr3_aa: CASSLRQGRTNEKLFF
j_call: TRBJ1-1; clone_size: .; d_call: .; v_call: TRBV9; cdr3_nt: TGTGCCAGCAGCCGGGGTGGCAACACTGAAGCTTTCTTT; cdr3_aa: CASSRGGNTEAFF
j_call: TRBJ2-2; clone_size: few; d_call: .; v_call: TRBV6-4; cdr3_nt: TGTGCCAGCAGTGACTCGAGTCTGGCCGGGGAGCTGTTTTTT; cdr3_aa: CASSDSSLAGELFF
j_call: TRBJ2-1; clone_size: .; d_call: TRBD2; v_call: TRBV5-4; cdr3_nt: TGTGCCAGCAGCTTGGCGCGGGGGGGCTTTGGCTCCTACAATGAGCAGTTCTTC; cdr3_aa: CASSLARGGFGSYNEQFF
j_call: TRBJ2-7; clone_size: .; d_call: .; v_call: TRBV5-1; cdr3_nt: TGCGCCAGCAGCTTGGCCAACGGCTCCTACGAGCAGTACTTC; cdr3_aa: CASSLANGSYEQYF
j_call: TRBJ2-1; clone_size: few; d_call: TRBD2; v_call: TRBV7-7; cdr3_nt: TGTGCTAGCAGCTTAGGTCCACGGCGGGGGGCCGGGAATGAGCAGTTCTTC; cdr3_aa: CASSLGPRRGAGNEQFF
j_call: TRBJ1-2; clone_size: many; d_call: TRBD1; v_call: TRBV3-1/TRBV3-2; cdr3_nt: TGTGCCAGCAGCCAAGTCGGACAGGGGGATGGCTACACCTTC; cdr3_aa: CASSQVGQGDGYTF
j_call: TRBJ2-1; clone_size: few; d_call: .; v_call: TRBV20-1; cdr3_nt: TGCAGTGCTAGAGATGAGCGTATTCAGTTCTTC; cdr3_aa: CSARDERIQFF
j_call: TRBJ2-5; clone_size: once; d_call: .; v_call: TRBV18; cdr3_nt: TGTGCCAGCTCACCCCCGACAGGGAGGAGAGAGACCCAGTACTTC; cdr3_aa: CASSPPTGRRETQYF
j_call: TRBJ2-7; clone_size: .; d_call: TRBD2; v_call: TRBV24-1; cdr3_nt: TGTGCCACCAGCCAGCGGGAGGCTCACGAGCAGTACTTC; cdr3_aa: CATSQREAHEQYF